The 2 T cell receptor beta chains below were found in one sample sequenced in a study of blood T cell repertoires in COVID-19. Repertoires were generated with immunoSEQ multiplex PCR, while TCRdb's copy carries only in-frame clones and drops some. The sample shows around 100,000 clones, approximately 92% of them seen only once. The sequenced sample consisted of peripheral blood. These TCRs come from a man aged 45-65 years with active COVID-19.

V gene TRBV6-5 combines with J gene TRBJ1-6, with D unclear. The CDR3 consists of 14 residues. Deletions cut 7 bases from V and 5 bases from J, with 12 bases between. Germline CDR1 and CDR2: MNHEY and SVGAGI. CDR3 bases: TGTGCCAGCAATTCGTACCGAGATAATTCACCCCTCCACTTT. It yields the protein CASNSYRDNSPLHF.

The chain combines TRBV28 with TRBJ2-7; 9 bases are a match to TRBD1. Germline CDR1 and CDR2: MDHEN and SYDVKM. The trim removed 5 bases at V and 4 bases at J, leaving 15 bases unmatched. The CDR3 extends over 17 amino acids. This CDR3 is CASSPGDRASWGYEQYF. The CDR3 DNA is TGTGCCAGCAGTCCCGGGGACAGGGCCTCCTGGGGGTACGAGCAGTACTTC.